This T cell receptor (beta chain) was sequenced in a study of PD-1 and CTLA-4 blockade in melanoma. There are 16 residues in the CDR3. Germline V gives CDR1 SEHNR, CDR2 FQNEAQ (reference sequence). With V trimmed by 5 bases and J by 6 bases, 13 bases remained unmatched. Assay: immunoSEQ multiplex PCR; the TCRdb copy retains only in-frame clones and omits some. This table has 15,000 to 20,000 clones, 73% appearing once. This clone appeared once. Sequenced here: CD8+ T cells from peripheral blood, sampled before anti-PD-1 treatment. The chain joins TRBV7-9 to TRBJ1-2, with 9 bases lining up with TRBD1. The source is a human donor with melanoma. CDR3 bases: TGTGCCAGCAGCCGTGGGACAGGGATTCTCAAAGATGGCTACACCTTC. Protein: CASSRGTGILKDGYTF.